This passage covers 6 T cell receptor beta chains from one sample sequenced in a study of blood T cell repertoires in COVID-19 (TCRdb year 2020). Libraries were made using the immunoSEQ multiplex PCR assay. The immuneACCESS repertoire file appears here via TCRdb, limited to in-frame rearrangements. These files lack a portion of the clones; in checked studies, under half of the deficit traces to unresolved V genes, and the cause of the others is not known. Within this sample are approximately 270,000 clones, with around nine tenths of them counted one time only. The top ten clones comprise about 0.8% of the sample. Sequencing input: peripheral blood. These receptors came from a man between 25 and 39 years old with acute or convalescent COVID-19.

As regards this clone: Other DNA variants within this sample encode the same CDR3. CDR3 in DNA: TGTGCCAGCAGTTCCCGTTACGAGCAGTACTTC. It is translated as CASSSRYEQYF. This rearrangement joins TRBV28 to TRBJ2-7; no reliable D call. V dropped 4 bases and J dropped 4 bases, with 5 bases sitting between them. Germline values: CDR1 MDHEN, CDR2 SYDVKM. The CDR3 has 11 amino acids.

The chain is built from TRBV29-1 and TRBJ2-2; the match to TRBD1 covers 7 bases. Germline assignment: CDR1 SQVTM and CDR2 ANQGSEA. CDR3 size: 14 residues. V was pared by 7 bases and J by 2 bases, with 7 bases of the junction left unmatched. The DNA for the CDR3 is TGCAGCGGGGCCGGGACAGCTAACACCGGGGAGCTGTTTTTT. This gives the protein CSGAGTANTGELFF.

V and J are TRBV5-1 and TRBJ2-1, with TRBD2 identical over 10 bases. This CDR3 contains 15 residues. CDR1 and CDR2 (germline): SGHRS, YFSETQ. With V trimmed by 4 bases and J by 1 base, 2 bases remained unmatched. CDR3 region: CASSGTSASYNEQFF. CDR3 sequence (DNA): TGCGCCAGCAGCGGGACTAGCGCATCCTACAATGAGCAGTTCTTC.

J is TRBJ2-7 and V is TRBV9; D remains unclear. The germline gives CDR1 SGDLS, CDR2 YYNGEE. The ends were cut back, 0 bases at V and 0 bases at J, with 10 bases in the middle. This CDR3 has 15 residues. The CDR3 loop is CASSVGGGGSYEQYF. CDR3 nucleotides: TGTGCCAGCAGCGTAGGCGGCGGTGGCTCCTACGAGCAGTACTTC.

The count of this clone is one. The genes are TRBV4-1 and TRBJ1-4; 8 bases fit TRBD1. Unmatched junction bases numbered 14, after V lost 4 bases and J lost 7 bases. The CDR3 covers 17 residues. Germline loops: CDR1 MGHRA, CDR2 YSYEKL. CDR3 bases: TGCGCCAGCAGCCTCCTTAGGACAGGGAAGAGCGCTGAAAAACTGTTTTTT. This encodes CASSLLRTGKSAEKLFF.

The chain couples TRBV10-3 to TRBJ2-5; 11 bases match TRBD2. V gave up 5 bases and J gave up 5 bases; unmatched junction bases: 4. The germline gives CDR1 ENHRY, CDR2 SYGVKD. This CDR3 contains 14 residues. For the CDR3, the DNA is TGTGCCATCAGTAAGACTAGCGGGAAGGAGACCCAGTACTTC. The encoded protein is CAISKTSGKETQYF.